These 31 T cell receptor beta chains share one sample of origin, sequenced in a study of blood T cell repertoires in COVID-19. Method: immunoSEQ multiplex PCR; TCRdb's copy keeps in-frame clones and lacks some. The table has 95,000 to 110,000 clones, around 88% seen once. The material sequenced was peripheral blood. The origin of the receptors is a man in his fifties with active or convalescent COVID-19.

This clone was observed once. The chain couples TRBV27 to TRBJ1-2; TRBD1 matches 8 bases. V lost 4 bases and J lost 3; bases outside the gene matches: 7. The CDR3 covers 15 residues. Germline V gives CDR1 MNHEY, CDR2 SMNVEV (reference sequence). The CDR3 reads CASSSLRGRDYGYTF. The DNA for the CDR3 is TGTGCCAGCAGTTCTCTCAGGGGGCGCGACTATGGCTACACCTTC.

The V and J genes are TRBV9 and TRBJ1-5, with 11 bases aligning to TRBD1. Germline V CDR1 and CDR2: SGDLS, YYNGEE. The CDR3 is made up of 16 amino acids. V was pared by 3 bases and J by 0 bases, with 2 bases of the junction left unmatched. CDR3 DNA sequence: TGTGCCAGCAGCGAGGGGACAGGGGGTAGCAATCAGCCCCAGCATTTT. It encodes CASSEGTGGSNQPQHF.

The gene calls are TRBV9 and TRBJ1-3, with D tentatively TRBD1 (6 bases). The V gene's germline CDR1 is SGDLS and CDR2 YYNGEE. Trimming shortened V by 4 bases and J by 1 base, and 15 bases separated the two germline ends. This CDR3 has 16 amino acids. CDR3 region: CASSTRTVTSGNTIYF. The CDR3 DNA reads TGTGCCAGCAGCACCCGGACAGTGACATCTGGAAACACCATATATTTT.

This chain connects TRBV21-1 to TRBJ2-7; TRBD2 is taken as the D call from the table, unchecked against the DNA. TRBV21-1 is described as a pseudogene. The CDR3 extends over 15 amino acids. CDR3 residues: CASPKEGRIPSEQYF. Written as DNA, the CDR3 is TGTGCCAGTCCCAAGGAGGGGAGGATCCCCTCCGAGCAGTACTTC.

The gene calls are TRBV28 and TRBJ1-2, with 9 bases matching TRBD1. The CDR3 extends over 17 amino acids. The trim removed 5 bases at V and 0 bases at J, leaving 10 bases unmatched. Germline values: CDR1 MDHEN, CDR2 SYDVKM. CDR3 protein: CASSPLDRGTTNYGYTF. The CDR3 nucleotides are TGTGCCAGCAGTCCGCTGGACAGGGGAACAACTAACTATGGCTACACCTTC.

This clone came up once. This chain uses TRBV6-1 with TRBJ1-1; 8 bases are shared with TRBD1. This CDR3 region has 14 residues. The junction had 3 bases not matched to a gene; V was cut back by 1 base and J by 5 bases. The V gene's germline CDR1 is MNHNS and CDR2 SASEGT. This CDR3 is CASSEVQGATEAFF. In DNA, the CDR3 is TGTGCCAGCAGTGAAGTCCAGGGGGCAACTGAAGCTTTCTTT.

This clone showed up just once. The V gene is TRBV13, the J gene TRBJ1-3; no definite D call. CDR1 and CDR2 from the germline V gene are PRHDT and FYEKMQ (reference sequence). This CDR3 region has 15 residues. V was clipped by 1 base and J by 2 bases, with 9 bases between them. Here the CDR3 DNA reads TGTGCCAGCAGCTTAGAAGCCGGGACTGGAAACACCATATATTTT. Translating gives CASSLEAGTGNTIYF.

This chain uses TRBV9 with TRBJ2-5; no reliable D call. The V gene's germline CDR1 is SGDLS and CDR2 YYNGEE. V was clipped by 0 bases and J by 5 bases, with 14 bases between them. CDR3 length equals 15 residues. CDR3 bases: TGTGCCAGCAGCGTAGTAGAACTTAGCTGGGAGACCCAGTACTTC. Translation gives CASSVVELSWETQYF.

The chain joins TRBV14 to TRBJ1-2; 8 bases align to TRBD1. V trimming: 1 base; J trimming: 7 bases; junction bases outside the gene matches: 11. This CDR3 contains 16 residues. The germline gives CDR1 SGHDN, CDR2 FVKESK. The CDR3 spells CASSQGTGILSIGYTF. The CDR3 DNA is TGTGCCAGCAGCCAAGGGACAGGGATTCTCTCCATTGGCTACACCTTC.

The CDR3 spells CASSRGRVSTDTQYF. The CDR3 DNA is TGTGCCAGCAGCCGCGGGAGGGTAAGCACAGATACGCAGTATTTT. V is TRBV3-1 (or the pseudogene TRBV3-2) and J is TRBJ2-3, with TRBD2 identical over 9 bases. The ends lost 4 bases at V and 0 bases at J; junction bases unmatched: 2. The CDR3 runs 15 residues. Per germline, CDR1 LGHDT and CDR2 YNNKEL (reference sequence).

This clone has just one count. The chain combines TRBV10-1 with TRBJ2-2; D perhaps matches TRBD1 (6 bases). The CDR3 length is 15 residues. The germline CDR1 and CDR2 sequences are WNHNN and SYGVQD (reference sequence). V was trimmed by 3 bases and J by 6 bases, leaving 14 bases between them. DNA of the CDR3: TGCGCCAGCAGTGAATCAGGGGACGAAGCCGGGGAGCTGTTTTTT. It codes for CASSESGDEAGELFF.

This chain uses TRBV27 with TRBJ2-6; D is ambiguous. Germline CDR1 and CDR2: MNHEY and SMNVEV (reference sequence). Deletions cut 5 bases from V and 4 bases from J, with 12 bases between. The CDR3 length is 15 residues. The CDR3 loop is CASSRKTIGANVLTF. In nucleotides, the CDR3 is TGTGCCAGCAGTCGTAAGACAATCGGGGCCAACGTCCTGACTTTC.

The V and J genes are TRBV23-1 and TRBJ1-2, with TRBD1 identical over 9 bases. TRBV23-1 is flagged as an ORF with uncertain function. The V segment lost 3 bases and the J segment 6 bases; nucleotides outside the gene matches: 11. The CDR3 loop spans 16 amino acids. CDR3 protein: CASSHFSGTGFHGYTF. Here the CDR3 DNA reads TGCGCCAGCAGTCACTTCTCCGGGACAGGGTTCCATGGCTACACCTTC.

This chain links TRBV6-1 with TRBJ1-6; D is uncertain. Trimming cost V 2 bases and J 0 bases, with 11 bases left between them. Germline V gene lookup returns CDR1 MNHNS and CDR2 SASEGT. This CDR3 spans 17 amino acids. In DNA form, the CDR3 reads TGTGCCAGCAGTGAAATTAGCTCCAGCTCCTATAATTCACCCCTCCACTTT. It encodes CASSEISSSSYNSPLHF.

This clone was seen just once. The rearrangement uses TRBV5-6 and TRBJ2-7; perhaps TRBD1 as D (6 bases). The CDR3 sequence is 15 residues long. V was trimmed by 2 bases and J by 6 bases, leaving 18 bases between them. CDR1 is SGHDT, CDR2 YYEEEE, per germline. CDR3 in amino acids: CASSFTTGLDAEQYF. Written as DNA, the CDR3 is TGTGCCAGCAGCTTCACGACAGGTCTAGACGCCGAGCAGTACTTC.

The chain recombines TRBV19 with TRBJ1-4, with D perhaps TRBD1 (5 bases). Germline V gene lookup returns CDR1 LNHDA and CDR2 SQIVND (reference sequence). V was cut by 2 bases and J by 5 bases, with 15 bases left in between. The CDR3 is 16 amino acids. CDR3 residues: CASSIPDRYKNEKLFF. As DNA, the CDR3 is TGTGCCAGTAGTATACCTGACAGATACAAAAATGAAAAACTGTTTTTT.

This clone occurred a few times. V gene TRBV11-2 combines with J gene TRBJ2-2; no clear D gene. The CDR3 is 16 amino acids. Germline V gene data show CDR1 as SGHAT and CDR2 as FQNNGV. Trimming left V 5 bases short and J 3 bases short, with 16 bases between. The CDR3: CASSQSPGRHTGELFF. In DNA, the CDR3 is TGTGCCAGCAGCCAAAGTCCAGGCAGGCACACCGGGGAGCTGTTTTTT.

The chain employs TRBV5-1 and TRBJ2-1, with TRBD1 identical over 9 bases. The J segment lost 8 bases and the V segment lost 7 bases, leaving 10 bases of the junction unmatched. The CDR3 consists of 14 residues. The germline CDR1 and CDR2 sequences are SGHRS and YFSETQ. CDR3 DNA: TGCGCCAGCCAATTAAGAACAGGGGGCGATGAGCAGTTCTTC. Its protein is CASQLRTGGDEQFF.

The chain carries TRBV5-5 and TRBJ1-1; 11 bases are shared with TRBD1. This CDR3 is built from 16 residues. The V and J ends lost 4 bases and 4 bases, in that order; junction bases with no gene match: 9. Germline CDR1 SGHKS, CDR2 YYEKEE (reference sequence). CDR3 protein: CASSLGQGAWGTEAFF. For the CDR3, the DNA is TGTGCCAGCAGCCTCGGACAGGGGGCCTGGGGCACTGAAGCTTTCTTT.

The chain uses TRBV7-8 and TRBJ1-2; TRBD1 matches at 8 bases. In germline, CDR1 is SGHVS, CDR2 FQNEAQ. The CDR3 runs 14 residues. Unmatched junction bases numbered 4, after V lost 3 bases and J lost 4 bases. In nucleotides, the CDR3 is TGTGCCAGCAGCTTGGGCAGGGGGCCCTATGGCTACACCTTC. Its protein is CASSLGRGPYGYTF.

This clone was recorded a few times. The V call is TRBV7-9, the J call TRBJ2-7; TRBD2 aligns across 7 bases. The V and J ends lost 2 bases and 3 bases, in that order; junction bases with no gene match: 7. Germline CDR1 SEHNR, CDR2 FQNEAQ (reference sequence). This CDR3 spans 15 amino acids. The CDR3 DNA reads TGTGCCAGCAGCTTATGGGAGGGGCCGCACTACGAGCAGTACTTC. Translating it yields CASSLWEGPHYEQYF.

The rearrangement joins TRBV1 to TRBJ2-7; the table's D call TRBD1 went unverified against the DNA. TRBV1 is marked as a pseudogene. CDR3 length: 16 residues. The CDR3 sequence is CTSSQYREPFLYEQYF. The CDR3 DNA reads as TGCACCAGCAGCCAATACAGGGAACCATTTCTCTACGAGCAGTACTTC.

This clone was counted a single time. V is TRBV28 and J is TRBJ2-1; 7 bases match TRBD1. Germline values: CDR1 MDHEN, CDR2 SYDVKM. This CDR3 has 16 residues. Trimming removed 3 bases from V and 2 bases from J; junction bases left unmatched: 7. Written as DNA, the CDR3 is TGTGCCAGCAGTTTTTCGTTAGGGGGCACCTACAATGAGCAGTTCTTC. Residues: CASSFSLGGTYNEQFF.

J is TRBJ2-7 and V is TRBV10-3, with TRBD2 as a possible D gene (5 bases). This CDR3 is 15 amino acids long. Germline V gene sequence: CDR1 ENHRY, CDR2 SYGVKD. Trimming stripped 3 bases from V and 1 base from J, with 13 bases between. The DNA for the CDR3 is TGTGCCATCAGTGAAAGCGGTACAAAATCCTACGAGCAGTACTTC. Translation: CAISESGTKSYEQYF.

The CDR3 loop is CASSLQGRVGGYTF. In DNA, the CDR3 is TGTGCCAGCAGTTTGCAGGGCAGAGTGGGGGGCTACACCTTC. V is TRBV28 and J is TRBJ1-2; the D gene is possibly TRBD1 (5 bases). Trimming shortened V by 3 bases and J by 8 bases, and 16 bases separated the two germline ends. Germline lookup yields CDR1 MDHEN and CDR2 SYDVKM. The CDR3 loop spans 14 amino acids.

The chain joins TRBV28 to TRBJ2-2, with a possible D match to TRBD2 (5 bases). CDR1 is MDHEN, CDR2 SYDVKM, per germline. CDR3 length: 13 residues. The V end was cut by 7 bases, the J end by 3 bases, with 9 bases between. The CDR3 is CASKRADTGELFF. The CDR3, as DNA: TGTGCCAGCAAGAGGGCTGACACCGGGGAGCTGTTTTTT.

The chain links TRBV5-6 to TRBJ1-3; no reliable D call. The CDR3 has 14 residues. Trimming pared 0 bases from V and 0 bases from J, leaving 4 bases between. Germline assignment: CDR1 SGHDT and CDR2 YYEEEE. The CDR3 here is CASSLEHSGNTIYF. The CDR3, as DNA: TGTGCCAGCAGCTTGGAGCACTCTGGAAACACCATATATTTT.

The chain carries TRBV7-8 and TRBJ1-1, with TRBD1 matching 9 bases. Trimming took 7 bases from V and 0 from J; bases not matched to a gene: 18. Germline V gene sequence: CDR1 SGHVS, CDR2 FQNEAQ. The CDR3 spans 19 residues. CDR3 region: CASTTLGPNRGPVNTEAFF. The CDR3 DNA reads TGTGCCAGCACCACCTTAGGCCCCAACAGGGGGCCCGTGAACACTGAAGCTTTCTTT.

The rearrangement links TRBV10-1 to TRBJ2-6, with D perhaps TRBD1 (6 bases). V lost 4 bases, J lost 0 bases, and 7 bases lay in between. From germline, CDR1 is WNHNN and CDR2 SYGVQD (reference sequence). CDR3 length: 15 amino acids. CDR3 in amino acids: CASSGDNSGANVLTF. DNA for the CDR3: TGCGCCAGCAGTGGGGACAACTCTGGGGCCAACGTCCTGACTTTC.

The gene calls are TRBV19 and TRBJ2-6, with 7 bases that match TRBD1. V was pared by 6 bases and J by 4 bases, with 6 bases of the junction left unmatched. This CDR3 has 15 residues. Germline loops: CDR1 LNHDA, CDR2 SQIVND (reference sequence). CDR3 sequence reads: CASSPTGVGANVLTF. The DNA for the CDR3 is TGTGCCAGTAGCCCCACAGGGGTAGGGGCCAACGTCCTGACTTTC. Using reference TRBV19 and TRBJ2-6 for the parts outside the CDR3, the full variable domain is DGGITQSPKYLFRKEGQNVTLSCEQNLNHDAMYWYRQDPGQGLRLIYYSQIVNDFQKGDIAEGYSVSREKKESFPLTVTSAQKNPTAFYLCASSPTGVGANVLTFGAGSRLTVL.

This sequence joins TRBV3-1 (or the pseudogene TRBV3-2) and TRBJ1-2; TRBD1 matches at 12 bases. This CDR3 region has 16 residues. V shed 4 bases and J 8 bases; nucleotides not matched to a gene: 11. Germline V lookup: CDR1 LGHDT, CDR2 YNNKEL (reference sequence). The CDR3 nucleotides read TGTGCCAGCAGCCCCGAGGTGGGACAGGGGGCAGGCGGCTACACCTTC. This sequence encodes CASSPEVGQGAGGYTF.